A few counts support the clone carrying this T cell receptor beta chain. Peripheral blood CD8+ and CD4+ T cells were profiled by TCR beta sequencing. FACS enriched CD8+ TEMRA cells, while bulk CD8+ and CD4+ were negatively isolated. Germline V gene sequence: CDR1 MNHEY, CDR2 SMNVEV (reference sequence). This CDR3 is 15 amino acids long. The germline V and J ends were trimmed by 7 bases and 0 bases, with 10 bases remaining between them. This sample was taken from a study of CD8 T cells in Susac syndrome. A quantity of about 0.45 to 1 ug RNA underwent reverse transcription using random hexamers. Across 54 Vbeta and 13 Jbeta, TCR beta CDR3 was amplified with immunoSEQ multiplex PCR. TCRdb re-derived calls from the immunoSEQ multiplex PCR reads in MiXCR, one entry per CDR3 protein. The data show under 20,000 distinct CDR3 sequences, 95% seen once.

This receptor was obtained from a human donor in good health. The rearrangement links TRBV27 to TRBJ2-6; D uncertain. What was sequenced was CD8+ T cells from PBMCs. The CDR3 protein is CASTSSFSGANVLTF. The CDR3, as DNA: TGTGCCAGCACGTCAAGCTTCTCTGGGGCCAACGTCCTGACTTTC.